This TCR beta chain was profiled in a study of T cell responses to AZD1222 COVID-19 vaccine. Study details: Second doses were pooled across both intervals (about 4 or about 12 weeks). Study-wide findings and caveats: Sampled repertoires all dated from after the peak T cell response. Spike-wide coverage was observed for vaccine-associated CD4 TCRs, with dominant responses at 160-218 and 743-854.

As concerns this clone: Its antigen is not identified.

Some clones are missing from TCRdb's copy, which holds only in-frame ones; the method was immunoSEQ multiplex PCR. The data hold over 85,000 clones, with roughly 89% observed a single time. The length of the CDR3 is 14 residues. Trimming stripped 2 bases from V and 0 bases from J, with 8 bases between. Germline V gene data show CDR1 as SGHNT and CDR2 as YYREEE (reference sequence). Sample: peripheral blood, taken on day 0 of AZD1222 vaccination. The rearrangement links TRBV5-4 to TRBJ1-1; the D is unclear. This receptor was identified in an adult in good health. The CDR3 loop reads CASSFPLMNTEAFF. CDR3 coding DNA: TGTGCCAGCAGCTTCCCTCTTATGAACACTGAAGCTTTCTTT.